This T cell receptor (beta chain) was sequenced for a study of blood T cell repertoires in COVID-19. Overall study: Both acute and convalescent COVID-19 samples were obtained from the United States, Italy and Spain. T cells, B-cell-depleted T cells, or PBMCs provided the cDNA or gDNA that served as material.

Per the original methods: Amplified reference gene primers provided the basis for estimating nucleated cell counts. Here immunoSEQ multiplex PCR was the method, and the copy in TCRdb shows in-frame clones only, minus some. From that table come the V and J calls and clone size; the DNA was used to work out D and trimming. Found here are 130,000 to 150,000 clones, 88% of them singletons; the top ten hold 0.95% to 1.5%. Cohorts were based on clinical histories the participants reported. Material for sequencing was PBMCs or T cells enriched from blood (not recorded which). The sequence was collected from a woman between 25 and 40 years old with acute COVID-19.

The CDR3 sequence is CASSSHSGMGINEQFF. CDR3 coding DNA: TGTGCCAGCAGCTCCCATAGCGGGATGGGGATCAATGAGCAGTTCTTC. The chain has TRBV7-2 and TRBJ2-1; TRBD2 aligns across 8 bases. Unmatched junction bases numbered 11, after V lost 4 bases and J lost 6 bases. This CDR3 spans 16 amino acids. The germline V gene has CDR1 SGHTA and CDR2 FQGNSA.